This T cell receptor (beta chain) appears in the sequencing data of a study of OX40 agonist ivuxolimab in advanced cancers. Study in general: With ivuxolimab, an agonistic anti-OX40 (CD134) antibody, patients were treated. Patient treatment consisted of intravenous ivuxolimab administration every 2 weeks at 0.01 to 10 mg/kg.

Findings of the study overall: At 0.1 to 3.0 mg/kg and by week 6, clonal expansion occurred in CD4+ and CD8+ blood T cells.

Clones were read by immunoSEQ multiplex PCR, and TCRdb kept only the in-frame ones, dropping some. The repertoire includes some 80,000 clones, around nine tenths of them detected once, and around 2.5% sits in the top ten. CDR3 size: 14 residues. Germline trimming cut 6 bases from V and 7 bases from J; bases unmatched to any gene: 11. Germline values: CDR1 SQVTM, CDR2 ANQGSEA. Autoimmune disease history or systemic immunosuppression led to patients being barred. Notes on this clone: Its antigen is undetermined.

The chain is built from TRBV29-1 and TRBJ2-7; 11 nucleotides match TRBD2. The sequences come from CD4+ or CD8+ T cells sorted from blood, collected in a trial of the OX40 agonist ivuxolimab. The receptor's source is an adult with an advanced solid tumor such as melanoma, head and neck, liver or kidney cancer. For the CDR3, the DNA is TGCAGCGTCCAACCTCGACTAGCGGGGATTGAGCAGTACTTC. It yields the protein CSVQPRLAGIEQYF.